These 2 T cell receptor beta chains came from one sample sequenced in a study of shared clonotypes between healthy human individuals (dated by TCRdb to the early 2020s). To prepare the library, the immunoSEQ multiplex PCR assay was applied. TCRdb carries this immuneACCESS record with in-frame sequences only. Its versions omit some clonotypes, under half of them owing to an unresolved V gene in the studies checked, with the rest unexplained. In this sample the table shows hundreds of thousands of clones, around 77% of which occur a single time. The top ten constitute more than 10% of the sample. The sequenced sample consisted of PBMCs. These receptors were collected from a middle-aged woman in good health. Some clones in this sample may be carry-over from other donors' samples.

This clone was observed a few times. The genes are TRBV15 and TRBJ2-2; D possibly corresponds to TRBD2 (5 bases). CDR1 LNHNV and CDR2 YYDKDF come from the germline V gene (reference sequence). This CDR3 has 16 residues. V was clipped by 5 bases and J by 6 bases, with 19 bases between them. In DNA, the CDR3 is TGTGCCACCAGCCGACCGCTAATTACTAGTCCCGGGGAGCTGTTTTTT. This codes for CATSRPLITSPGELFF. Drawing the rest from reference TRBV15 and TRBJ2-2, the complete variable domain is DAMVIQNPRYQVTQFGKPVTLSCSQTLNHNVMYWYQQKSSQAPKLLFHYYDKDFNNEADTPDNFQSRRPNTSFCFLDIRSPGLGDTAMYLCATSRPLITSPGELFFGEGSRLTVL.

The chain links TRBV27 to TRBJ2-7, with TRBD1 matching over 7 bases. CDR1 is MNHEY and CDR2 is SMNVEV in the germline V gene (reference sequence). This CDR3 comprises 16 residues. Trimming at V came to 5 bases and at J to 0 bases, leaving 10 bases not matched to a gene. The DNA of the CDR3 is TGTGCCAGCAGTGCACATCTAGGGGGCGCCTCCTACGAGCAGTACTTC. Its translation is CASSAHLGGASYEQYF.